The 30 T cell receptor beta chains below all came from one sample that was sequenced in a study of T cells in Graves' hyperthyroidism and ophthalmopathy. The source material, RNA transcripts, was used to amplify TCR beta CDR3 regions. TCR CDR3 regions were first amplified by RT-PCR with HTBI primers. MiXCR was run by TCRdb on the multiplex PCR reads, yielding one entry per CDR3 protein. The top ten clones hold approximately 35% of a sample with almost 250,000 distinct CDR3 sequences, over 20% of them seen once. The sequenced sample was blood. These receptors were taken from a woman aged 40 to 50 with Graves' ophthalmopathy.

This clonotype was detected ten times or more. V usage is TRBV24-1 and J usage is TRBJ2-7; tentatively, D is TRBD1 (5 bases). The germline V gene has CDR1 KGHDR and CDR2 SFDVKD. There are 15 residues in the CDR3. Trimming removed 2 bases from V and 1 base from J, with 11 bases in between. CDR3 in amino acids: CATSDSQGISYEQYF. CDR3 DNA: TGTGCCACCAGTGATTCCCAGGGAATATCCTACGAGCAGTACTTC.

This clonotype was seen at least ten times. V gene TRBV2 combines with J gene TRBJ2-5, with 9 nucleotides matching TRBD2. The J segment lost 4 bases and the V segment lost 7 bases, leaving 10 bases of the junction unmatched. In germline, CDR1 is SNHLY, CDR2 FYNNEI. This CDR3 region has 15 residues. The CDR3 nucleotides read TGTGCCAGCACCCGCCCGGCGGGAGGGGGAGAGACCCAGTACTTC. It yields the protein CASTRPAGGGETQYF.

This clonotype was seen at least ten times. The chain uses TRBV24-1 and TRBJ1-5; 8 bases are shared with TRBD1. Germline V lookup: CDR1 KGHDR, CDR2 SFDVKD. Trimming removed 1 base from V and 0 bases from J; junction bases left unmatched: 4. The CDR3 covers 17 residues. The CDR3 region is CATSDLWDRYSNQPQHF. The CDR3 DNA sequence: TGTGCCACCAGTGATTTATGGGACAGGTATAGCAATCAGCCCCAGCATTTT.

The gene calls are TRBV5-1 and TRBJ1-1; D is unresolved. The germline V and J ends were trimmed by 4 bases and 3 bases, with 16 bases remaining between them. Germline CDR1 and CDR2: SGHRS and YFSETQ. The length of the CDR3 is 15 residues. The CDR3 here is CASSHIREEDTEAFF. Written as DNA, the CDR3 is TGCGCCAGCAGCCACATCCGAGAGGAGGACACTGAAGCTTTCTTT.

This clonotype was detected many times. The CDR3 region is CASRPRTGGNTIYF. For the CDR3, the DNA is TGTGCCAGCAGGCCGCGGACGGGCGGAAACACCATATATTTT. This chain connects TRBV6-5 to TRBJ1-3, with D uncertain. This CDR3 has 14 residues. Per germline, CDR1 MNHEY and CDR2 SVGAGI. V lost 6 bases, J lost 4 bases, and 13 bases lay in between.

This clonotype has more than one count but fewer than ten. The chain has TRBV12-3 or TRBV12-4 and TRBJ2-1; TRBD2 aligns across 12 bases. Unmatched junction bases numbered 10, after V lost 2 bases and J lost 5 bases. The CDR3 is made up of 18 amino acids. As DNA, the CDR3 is TGTGCCAGCAGTTTAACCCCTCGGACTAGCGGGAAGAACAATGAGCAGTTCTTC. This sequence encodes CASSLTPRTSGKNNEQFF.

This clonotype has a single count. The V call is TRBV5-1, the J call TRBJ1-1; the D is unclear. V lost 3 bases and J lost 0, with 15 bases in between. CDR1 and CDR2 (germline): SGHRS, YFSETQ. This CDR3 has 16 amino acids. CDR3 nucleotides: TGCGCCAGCAGCTACAGCCCTAAAACAGTGAACACTGAAGCTTTCTTT. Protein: CASSYSPKTVNTEAFF.

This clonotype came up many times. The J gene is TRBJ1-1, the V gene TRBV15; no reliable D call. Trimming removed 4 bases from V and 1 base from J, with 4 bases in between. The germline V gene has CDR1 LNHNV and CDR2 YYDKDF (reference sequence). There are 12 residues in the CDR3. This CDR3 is CATSKGNTEAFF. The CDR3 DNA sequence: TGTGCCACCAGCAAGGGGAACACTGAAGCTTTCTTT.

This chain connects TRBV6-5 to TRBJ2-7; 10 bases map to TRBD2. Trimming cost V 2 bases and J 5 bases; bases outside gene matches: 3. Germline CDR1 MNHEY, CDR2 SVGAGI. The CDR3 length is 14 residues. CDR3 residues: CASSYASGSDEQYF. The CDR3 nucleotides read TGTGCCAGCAGTTACGCTAGCGGGAGTGACGAGCAGTACTTC.

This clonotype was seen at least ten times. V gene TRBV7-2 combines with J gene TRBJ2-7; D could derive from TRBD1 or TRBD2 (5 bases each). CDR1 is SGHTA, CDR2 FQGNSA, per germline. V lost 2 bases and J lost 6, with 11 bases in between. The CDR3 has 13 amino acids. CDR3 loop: CASSLLRGREQYF. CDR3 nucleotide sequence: TGTGCCAGCAGCTTACTGAGGGGACGCGAGCAGTACTTC.

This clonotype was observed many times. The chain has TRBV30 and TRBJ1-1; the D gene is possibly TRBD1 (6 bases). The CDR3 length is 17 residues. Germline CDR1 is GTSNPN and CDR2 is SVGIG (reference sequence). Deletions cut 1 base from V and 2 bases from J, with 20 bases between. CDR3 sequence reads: CAWSGDKGPNTNTEAFF. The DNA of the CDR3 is TGTGCCTGGAGTGGGGACAAAGGCCCAAATACAAACACTGAAGCTTTCTTT. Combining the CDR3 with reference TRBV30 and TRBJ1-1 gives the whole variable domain SQTIHQWPATLVQPVGSPLSLECTVEGTSNPNLYWYRQAAGRGLQLLFYSVGIGQISSEVPQNLSASRPQDRQFILSSKKLLLSDSGFYLCAWSGDKGPNTNTEAFFGQGTRLTVV.

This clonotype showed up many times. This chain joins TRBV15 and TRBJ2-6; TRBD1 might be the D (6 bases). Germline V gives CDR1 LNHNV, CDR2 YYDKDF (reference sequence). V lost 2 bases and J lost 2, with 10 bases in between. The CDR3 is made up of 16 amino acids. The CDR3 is CATSRKGGAGANVLTF. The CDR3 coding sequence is TGTGCCACCAGCAGAAAAGGGGGTGCTGGGGCCAACGTCCTGACTTTC.

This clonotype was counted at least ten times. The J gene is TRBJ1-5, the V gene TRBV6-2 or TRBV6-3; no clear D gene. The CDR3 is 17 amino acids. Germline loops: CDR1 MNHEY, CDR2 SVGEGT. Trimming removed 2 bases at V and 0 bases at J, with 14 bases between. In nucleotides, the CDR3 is TGTGCCAGCAGTTACGTCGCGGCAGCATATAGCAATCAGCCCCAGCATTTT. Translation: CASSYVAAAYSNQPQHF.

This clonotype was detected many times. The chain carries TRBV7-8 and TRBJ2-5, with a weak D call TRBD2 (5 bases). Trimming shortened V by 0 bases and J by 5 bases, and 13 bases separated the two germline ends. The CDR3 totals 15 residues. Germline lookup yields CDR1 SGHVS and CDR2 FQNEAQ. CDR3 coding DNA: TGTGCCAGCAGCTTAGCGGGAGCCACTATGGAGACCCAGTACTTC. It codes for CASSLAGATMETQYF.

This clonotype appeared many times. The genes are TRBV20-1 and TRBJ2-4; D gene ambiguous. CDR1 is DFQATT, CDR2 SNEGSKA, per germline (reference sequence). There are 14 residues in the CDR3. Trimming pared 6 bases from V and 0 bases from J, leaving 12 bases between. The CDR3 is CSAIDDLAKNIQYF. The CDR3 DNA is TGCAGTGCCATAGACGACCTAGCCAAAAACATTCAGTACTTC.

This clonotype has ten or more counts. The CDR3 sequence is CATSDSWLGETQYF. CDR3 coding DNA: TGTGCCACCAGTGATAGCTGGCTTGGAGAGACCCAGTACTTC. This chain links TRBV24-1 with TRBJ2-5; no clear D. Germline-derived CDR1 and CDR2 are KGHDR and SFDVKD. The CDR3 is 14 residues long. Trimming took 3 bases from V and 4 from J, leaving 11 bases between them.

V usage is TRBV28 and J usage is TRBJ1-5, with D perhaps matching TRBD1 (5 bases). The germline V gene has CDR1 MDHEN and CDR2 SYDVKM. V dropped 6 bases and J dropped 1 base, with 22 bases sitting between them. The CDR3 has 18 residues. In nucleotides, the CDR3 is TGTGCCAGCAGCCCCAGCGGACAACGCATGGCCAGCAATCAGCCCCAGCATTTT. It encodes CASSPSGQRMASNQPQHF.

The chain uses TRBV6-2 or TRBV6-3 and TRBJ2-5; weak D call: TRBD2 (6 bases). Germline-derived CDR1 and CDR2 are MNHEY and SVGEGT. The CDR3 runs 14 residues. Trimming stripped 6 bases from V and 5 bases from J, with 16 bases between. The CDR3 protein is CASRTPGGRETQYF. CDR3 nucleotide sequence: TGTGCCAGCAGAACCCCAGGAGGGAGGGAGACCCAGTACTTC.

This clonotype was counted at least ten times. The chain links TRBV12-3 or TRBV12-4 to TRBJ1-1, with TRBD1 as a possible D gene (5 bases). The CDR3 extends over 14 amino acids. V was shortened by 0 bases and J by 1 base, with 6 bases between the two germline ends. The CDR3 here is CASSLATGNTEAFF. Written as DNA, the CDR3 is TGTGCCAGCAGTTTAGCTACAGGGAACACTGAAGCTTTCTTT.

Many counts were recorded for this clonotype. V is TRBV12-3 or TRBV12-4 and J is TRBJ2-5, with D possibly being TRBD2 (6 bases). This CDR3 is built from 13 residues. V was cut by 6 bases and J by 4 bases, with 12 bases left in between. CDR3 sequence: CASRETRRETQYF. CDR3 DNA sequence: TGTGCCAGCAGGGAGACTAGACGAGAGACCCAGTACTTC.

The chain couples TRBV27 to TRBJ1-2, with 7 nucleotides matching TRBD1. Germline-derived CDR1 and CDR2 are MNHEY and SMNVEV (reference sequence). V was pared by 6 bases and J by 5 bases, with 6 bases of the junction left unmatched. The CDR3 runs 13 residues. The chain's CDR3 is CASRMTGRYGYTF. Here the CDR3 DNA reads TGTGCCAGCAGGATGACAGGGAGGTATGGCTACACCTTC.

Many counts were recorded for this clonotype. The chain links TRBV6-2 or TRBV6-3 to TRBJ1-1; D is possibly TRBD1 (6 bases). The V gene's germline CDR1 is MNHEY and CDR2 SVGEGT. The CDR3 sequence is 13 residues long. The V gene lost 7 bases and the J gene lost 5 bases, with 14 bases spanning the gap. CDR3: CASTLEGGTEAFF. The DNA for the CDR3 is TGTGCCAGCACCCTAGAGGGGGGAACTGAAGCTTTCTTT.

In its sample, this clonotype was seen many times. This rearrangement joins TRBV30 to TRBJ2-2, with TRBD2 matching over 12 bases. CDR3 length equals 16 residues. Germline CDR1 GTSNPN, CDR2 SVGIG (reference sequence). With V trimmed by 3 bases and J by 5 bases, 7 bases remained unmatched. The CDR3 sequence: CAWSSGTSGLTGELFF. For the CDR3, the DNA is TGTGCCTGGAGCTCCGGGACTAGCGGGTTAACCGGGGAGCTGTTTTTT. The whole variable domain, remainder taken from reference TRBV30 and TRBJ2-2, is SQTIHQWPATLVQPVGSPLSLECTVEGTSNPNLYWYRQAAGRGLQLLFYSVGIGQISSEVPQNLSASRPQDRQFILSSKKLLLSDSGFYLCAWSSGTSGLTGELFFGEGSRLTVL.

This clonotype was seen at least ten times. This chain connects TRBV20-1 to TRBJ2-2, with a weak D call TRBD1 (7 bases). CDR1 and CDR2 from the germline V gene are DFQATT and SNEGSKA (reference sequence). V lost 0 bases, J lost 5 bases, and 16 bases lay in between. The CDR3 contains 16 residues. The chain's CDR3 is CSAREEGQPQTGELFF. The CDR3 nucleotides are TGCAGTGCTAGAGAGGAGGGACAGCCACAGACCGGGGAGCTGTTTTTT.

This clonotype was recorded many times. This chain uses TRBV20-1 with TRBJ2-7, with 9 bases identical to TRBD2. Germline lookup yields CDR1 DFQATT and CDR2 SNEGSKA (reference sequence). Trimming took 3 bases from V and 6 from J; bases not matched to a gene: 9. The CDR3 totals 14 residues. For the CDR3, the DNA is TGCAGTGCTAGGAATGGCGGGAGGGCCTCCGAGCAGTACTTC. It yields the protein CSARNGGRASEQYF.

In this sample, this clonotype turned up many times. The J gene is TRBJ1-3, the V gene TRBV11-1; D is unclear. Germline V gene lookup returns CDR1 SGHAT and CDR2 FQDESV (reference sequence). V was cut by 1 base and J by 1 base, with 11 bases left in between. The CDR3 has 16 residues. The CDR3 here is CASSLGIGESGNTIYF. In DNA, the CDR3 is TGTGCCAGCAGCTTAGGGATCGGGGAGTCTGGAAACACCATATATTTT.

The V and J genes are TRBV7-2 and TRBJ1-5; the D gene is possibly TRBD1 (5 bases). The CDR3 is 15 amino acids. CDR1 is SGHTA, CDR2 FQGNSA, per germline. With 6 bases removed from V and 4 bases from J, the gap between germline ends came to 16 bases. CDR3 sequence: CASSYTGQQNQPQHF. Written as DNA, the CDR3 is TGTGCCAGCAGTTACACAGGCCAGCAGAATCAGCCCCAGCATTTT.

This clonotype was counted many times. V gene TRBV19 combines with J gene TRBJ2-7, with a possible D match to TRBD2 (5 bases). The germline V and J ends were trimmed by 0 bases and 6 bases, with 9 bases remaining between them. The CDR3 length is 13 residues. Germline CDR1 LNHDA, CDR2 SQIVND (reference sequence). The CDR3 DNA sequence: TGTGCCAGTAGTATAGATAGGAGGACCGAGCAGTACTTC. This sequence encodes CASSIDRRTEQYF.

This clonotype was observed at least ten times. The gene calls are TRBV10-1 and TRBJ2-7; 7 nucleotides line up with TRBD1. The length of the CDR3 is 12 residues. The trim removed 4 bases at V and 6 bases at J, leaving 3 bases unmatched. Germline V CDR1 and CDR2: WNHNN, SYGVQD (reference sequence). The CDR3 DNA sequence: TGCGCCAGCAGTGTCAGGGGGTGCGAGCAGTACTTC. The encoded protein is CASSVRGCEQYF.

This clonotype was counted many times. The CDR3 region has the DNA TGTGCCAGCAGCCAGGGACAGGGGGCTTTGTTCACCGGGGAGCTGTTTTTT. This codes for CASSQGQGALFTGELFF. V and J are TRBV4-2 and TRBJ2-2; 12 nucleotides align to TRBD1. Germline CDR1 LGHNA, CDR2 YNFKEQ. The CDR3 spans 17 residues. Unmatched junction bases numbered 6, after V lost 3 bases and J lost 4 bases.